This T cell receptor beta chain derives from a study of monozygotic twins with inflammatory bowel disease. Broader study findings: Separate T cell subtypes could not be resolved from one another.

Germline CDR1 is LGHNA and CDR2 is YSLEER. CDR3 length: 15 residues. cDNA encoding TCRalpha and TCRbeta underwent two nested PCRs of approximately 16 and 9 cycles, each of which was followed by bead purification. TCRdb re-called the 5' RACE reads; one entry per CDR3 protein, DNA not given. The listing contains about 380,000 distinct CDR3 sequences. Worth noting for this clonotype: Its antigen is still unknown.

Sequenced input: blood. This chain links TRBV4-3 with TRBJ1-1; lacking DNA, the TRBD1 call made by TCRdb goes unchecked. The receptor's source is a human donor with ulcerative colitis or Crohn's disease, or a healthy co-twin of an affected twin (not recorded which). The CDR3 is CASSQDRGVNTEAFF.